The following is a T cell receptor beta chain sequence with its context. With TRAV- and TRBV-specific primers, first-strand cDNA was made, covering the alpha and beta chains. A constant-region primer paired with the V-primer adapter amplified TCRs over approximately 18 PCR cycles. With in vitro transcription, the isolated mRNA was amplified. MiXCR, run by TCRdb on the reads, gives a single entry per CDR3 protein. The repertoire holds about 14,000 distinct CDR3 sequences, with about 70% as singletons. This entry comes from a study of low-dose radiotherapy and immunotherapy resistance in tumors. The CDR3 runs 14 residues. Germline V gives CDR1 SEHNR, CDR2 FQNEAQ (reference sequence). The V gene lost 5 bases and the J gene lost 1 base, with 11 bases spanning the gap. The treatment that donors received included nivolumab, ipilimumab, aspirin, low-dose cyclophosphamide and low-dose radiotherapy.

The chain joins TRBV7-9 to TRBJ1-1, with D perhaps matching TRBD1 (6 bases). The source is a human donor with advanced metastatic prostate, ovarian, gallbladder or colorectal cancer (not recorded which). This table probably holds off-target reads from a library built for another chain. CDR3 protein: CASSSGTTNTEAFF. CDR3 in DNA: TGTGCCAGCAGCAGCGGGACAACGAACACTGAAGCTTTCTTT.